The 4 T cell receptor beta chains in this list originate from one sample, sequenced in a study of T cells in Graves' hyperthyroidism and ophthalmopathy. Amplified TCR beta CDR3 regions derived from RNA transcripts. First-round RT-PCR with HTBI primers amplified the TCR CDR3 region. TCRdb re-analysed the multiplex PCR reads in MiXCR, keeping a single row per CDR3 protein. There are 150,000 to 200,000 distinct CDR3 sequences in the sample; around 8.9% occur only once, and less than 25% lies in the top ten. Sequencing was done on a sample of blood. Receptors originate from a woman younger than 35 with Graves' hyperthyroidism that later progressed to Graves' ophthalmopathy.

This chain connects TRBV20-1 to TRBJ1-2; D not certain. From germline, CDR1 is DFQATT and CDR2 SNEGSKA (reference sequence). Trimming cost V 7 bases and J 2 bases, with 14 bases left between them. The CDR3 extends over 13 amino acids. Written as DNA, the CDR3 is TGCAGTGTCGTCTCAATGATAAACTATGGCTACACCTTC. Its protein is CSVVSMINYGYTF.

This clonotype has ten or more counts. This rearrangement joins TRBV12-3 or TRBV12-4 to TRBJ2-1; TRBD1 matches at 9 bases. J was trimmed by 4 bases and V by 6 bases; bases with no gene match: 10. This CDR3 is built from 16 residues. Written as DNA, the CDR3 is TGTGCCAGCAGCCCCCCAGGACAGGGGTTTTACAATGAGCAGTTCTTC. Encoded protein: CASSPPGQGFYNEQFF.

This clonotype was seen at least ten times. The chain links TRBV7-2 to TRBJ1-5; no firm D call. Germline CDR1 reads SGHTA; CDR2 reads FQGNSA. Trimming removed 4 bases at V and 5 bases at J, with 9 bases between. The length of the CDR3 is 13 residues. In DNA form, the CDR3 reads TGTGCCAGCAGCTGGACCCTACATCAGCCCCAGCATTTT. It translates to CASSWTLHQPQHF. The full variable domain, rest sourced from reference TRBV7-2 and TRBJ1-5, is GAGVSQSPSNKVTEKGKDVELRCDPISGHTALYWYRQSLGQGLEFLIYFQGNSAPDKSGLPSDRFSAERTGGSVSTLTIQRTQQEDSAVYLCASSWTLHQPQHFGDGTRLSIL.

This clonotype was found a few times. The V call is TRBV20-1, the J call TRBJ2-5, with 12 bases identical to TRBD2. CDR3 length: 15 amino acids. Germline lookup yields CDR1 DFQATT and CDR2 SNEGSKA (reference sequence). V trimming: 4 bases; J trimming: 1 base; junction bases outside the gene matches: 4. The CDR3 sequence: CSAKLAGGFQETQYF. The CDR3 DNA follows: TGCAGTGCTAAACTAGCGGGGGGCTTCCAAGAGACCCAGTACTTC.